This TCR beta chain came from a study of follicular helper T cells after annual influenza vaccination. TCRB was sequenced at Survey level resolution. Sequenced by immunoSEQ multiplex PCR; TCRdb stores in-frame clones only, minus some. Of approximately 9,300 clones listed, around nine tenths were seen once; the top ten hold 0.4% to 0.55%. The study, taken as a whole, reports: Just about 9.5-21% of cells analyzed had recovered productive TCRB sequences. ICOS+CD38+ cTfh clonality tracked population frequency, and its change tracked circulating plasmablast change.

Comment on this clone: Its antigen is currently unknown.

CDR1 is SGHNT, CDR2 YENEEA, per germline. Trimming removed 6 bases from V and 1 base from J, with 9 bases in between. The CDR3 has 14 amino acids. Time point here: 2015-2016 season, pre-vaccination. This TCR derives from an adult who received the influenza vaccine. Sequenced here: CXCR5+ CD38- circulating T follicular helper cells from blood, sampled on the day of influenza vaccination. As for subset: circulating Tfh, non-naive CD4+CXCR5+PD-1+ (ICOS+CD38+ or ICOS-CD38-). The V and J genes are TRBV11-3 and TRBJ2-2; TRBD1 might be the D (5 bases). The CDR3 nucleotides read TGTGCCAGCAGTGGGGCCGGGAACACCGGGGAGCTGTTTTTT. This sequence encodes CASSGAGNTGELFF.